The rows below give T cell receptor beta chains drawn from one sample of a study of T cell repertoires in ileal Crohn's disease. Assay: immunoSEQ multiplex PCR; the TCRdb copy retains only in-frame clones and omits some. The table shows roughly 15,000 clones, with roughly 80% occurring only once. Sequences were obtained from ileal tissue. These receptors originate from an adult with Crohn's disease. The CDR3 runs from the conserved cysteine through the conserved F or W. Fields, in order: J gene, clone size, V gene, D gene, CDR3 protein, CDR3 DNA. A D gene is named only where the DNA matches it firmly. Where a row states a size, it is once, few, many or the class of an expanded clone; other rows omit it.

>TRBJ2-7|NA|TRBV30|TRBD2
CAWIRDGLDEQYF
TGTGCCTGGATCAGGGACGGACTAGACGAGCAGTACTTC
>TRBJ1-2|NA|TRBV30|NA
CAWRDSRKGGYTF
TGTGCCTGGAGAGACAGCCGGAAAGGTGGCTACACCTTC
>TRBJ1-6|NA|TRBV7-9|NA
CASSLGSYNSPLHF
TGTGCCAGCAGCTTGGGCAGCTATAATTCACCCCTCCACTTT
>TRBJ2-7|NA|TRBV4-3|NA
CASSPGGRQVYEQYF
TGCGCCAGCAGCCCGGGGGGAAGACAGGTCTACGAGCAGTACTTC
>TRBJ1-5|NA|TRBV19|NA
CASSSVPAGAMSNQPQHF
TGTGCCAGTAGTTCCGTCCCCGCGGGGGCGATGAGCAATCAGCCCCAGCATTTT
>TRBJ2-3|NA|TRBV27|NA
CASSLLLGVKDTQYF
TGTGCCAGCAGTTTATTACTGGGAGTAAAAGATACGCAGTATTTT
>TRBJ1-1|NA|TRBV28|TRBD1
CATQGASDTEAFF
TGTGCCACCCAGGGGGCCTCGGACACTGAAGCTTTCTTT
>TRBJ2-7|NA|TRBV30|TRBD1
CAWRGQGLTHEQYF
TGTGCCTGGAGGGGACAGGGGCTTACCCACGAGCAGTACTTC
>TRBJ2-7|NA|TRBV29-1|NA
CSVEVGSGLWDEQYF
TGCAGCGTTGAAGTAGGCAGCGGCCTTTGGGACGAGCAGTACTTC
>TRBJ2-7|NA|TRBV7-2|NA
CASSLALYEQYF
TGTGCCAGCAGCTTAGCTCTCTACGAGCAGTACTTC
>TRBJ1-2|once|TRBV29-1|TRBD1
CSVTGQYYGYTF
TGCAGCGTGACGGGACAGTACTATGGCTACACCTTC
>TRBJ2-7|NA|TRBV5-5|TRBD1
CASTYLGDRAIYEQYF
TGTGCCAGCACCTATCTGGGTGACAGGGCGATCTACGAGCAGTACTTC
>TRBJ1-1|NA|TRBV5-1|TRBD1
CASSLGQGWDTEAFF
TGCGCCAGCAGCCTAGGACAGGGCTGGGACACTGAAGCTTTCTTT
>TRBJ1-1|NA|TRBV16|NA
CASSQFIGGAGTEAFF
TGTGCCAGCAGCCAATTCATCGGGGGGGCCGGGACTGAAGCTTTCTTT
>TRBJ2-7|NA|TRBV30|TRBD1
CAWSPQGPEQYF
TGTGCCTGGAGTCCACAGGGGCCCGAGCAGTACTTC
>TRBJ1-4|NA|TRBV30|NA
CAWSVLVPTNEKLFF
TGTGCCTGGAGTGTACTGGTTCCAACTAATGAAAAACTGTTTTTT
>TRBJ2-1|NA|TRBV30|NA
CAWTNRVRSEQFF
TGTGCCTGGACTAACAGGGTCCGGAGTGAGCAGTTCTTC
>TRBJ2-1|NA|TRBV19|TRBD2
CASKGSGRAYNEQFF
TGTGCCAGTAAAGGCAGCGGGAGGGCCTACAATGAGCAGTTCTTC
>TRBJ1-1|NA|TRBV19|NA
CASSIDQGSEAFF
TGTGCCAGTAGTATTGATCAGGGATCTGAAGCTTTCTTT
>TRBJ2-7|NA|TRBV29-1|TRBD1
CSARGNFAYEQYF
TGCAGCGCCAGGGGGAACTTCGCCTACGAGCAGTACTTC
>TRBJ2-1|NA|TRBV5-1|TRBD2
CASSLTPGGVAGQEQFF
TGCGCCAGCAGCTTAACCCCCGGGGGGGTAGCGGGGCAGGAGCAGTTCTTC
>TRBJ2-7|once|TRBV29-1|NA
CSVKLEGSYEQYF
TGCAGCGTTAAGTTGGAGGGCTCCTACGAGCAGTACTTC
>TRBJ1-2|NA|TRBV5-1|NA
CASSPDREVYGYTF
TGCGCCAGCAGCCCCGACAGAGAAGTCTATGGCTACACCTTC
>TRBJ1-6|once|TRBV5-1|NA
CASRRDIISYNSPLHF
TGCGCCAGCAGAAGGGACATTATATCCTATAATTCACCCCTCCACTTT
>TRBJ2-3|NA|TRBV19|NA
CASSIVGSDTQYF
TGTGCCAGTAGTATAGTTGGGAGCGATACGCAGTATTTT
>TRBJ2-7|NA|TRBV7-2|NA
CASTRGIGPYEQYF
TGTGCCAGCACCCGGGGAATAGGGCCCTACGAGCAGTACTTC
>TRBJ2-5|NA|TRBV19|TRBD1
CASRDRIETQYF
TGTGCCAGTCGGGACAGGATCGAGACCCAGTACTTC
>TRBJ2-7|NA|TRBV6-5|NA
CASSYVAGAYEQYF
TGTGCCAGCAGTTACGTTGCTGGGGCGTACGAGCAGTACTTC
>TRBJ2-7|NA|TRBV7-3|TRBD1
CASSPGQGREQYF
TGTGCCAGCAGCCCTGGACAGGGGCGCGAGCAGTACTTC
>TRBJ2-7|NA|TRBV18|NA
CASSRDGSYEQYF
TGTGCCAGCTCGCGGGACGGCTCCTACGAGCAGTACTTC
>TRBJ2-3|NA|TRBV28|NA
CASSLQGWNTDTQYF
TGTGCCAGCAGTTTACAGGGTTGGAACACAGATACGCAGTATTTT
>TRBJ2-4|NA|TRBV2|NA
CASSGTRAKNIQYF
TGTGCCAGCAGTGGAACGAGGGCCAAAAACATTCAGTACTTC
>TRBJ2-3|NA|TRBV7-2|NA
CASSLYRLATDTQYF
TGTGCCAGCAGCTTATATCGGCTAGCTACGGATACGCAGTATTTT
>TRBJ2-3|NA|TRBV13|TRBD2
CASSPRSSGSPDTQYF
TGTGCCAGCAGCCCCCGGAGTAGCGGGAGCCCAGATACGCAGTATTTT
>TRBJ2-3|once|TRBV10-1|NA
CASQGLPSTDTQYF
TGCGCCAGCCAAGGACTACCCAGCACAGATACGCAGTATTTT
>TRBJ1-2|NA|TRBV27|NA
CASSRGPTQGWAYNYGYTF
TGTGCCAGCAGTAGAGGTCCCACCCAGGGTTGGGCCTACAACTATGGCTACACCTTC
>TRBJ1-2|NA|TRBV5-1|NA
CASSLAIFGGQRTF
TGCGCCAGCAGCTTGGCCATTTTCGGGGGGCAACGTACCTTC
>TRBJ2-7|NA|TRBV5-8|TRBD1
CASSPRQGAYEQYF
TGTGCCAGCAGCCCACGACAGGGAGCCTACGAGCAGTACTTC
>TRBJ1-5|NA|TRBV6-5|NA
CASSYSSHQPQHF
TGTGCCAGCAGTTACTCGAGTCATCAGCCCCAGCATTTT
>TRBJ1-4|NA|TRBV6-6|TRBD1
CASILQQGSEKLFF
TGTGCCAGCATTTTACAACAGGGGAGTGAAAAACTGTTTTTT
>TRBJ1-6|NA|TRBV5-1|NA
CASKSSTGQDSPLHF
TGCGCCTCAAAGTCCTCTACAGGGCAGGATTCACCCCTCCACTTT
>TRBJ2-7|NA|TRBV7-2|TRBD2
CASRRGLAGNEQYF
TGTGCCAGCAGAAGAGGACTAGCGGGAAACGAGCAGTACTTC
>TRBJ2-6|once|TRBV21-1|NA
CASNLVVISGANVLTF
TGTGCCAGCAACCTAGTCGTAATCTCTGGGGCCAACGTCCTGACTTTC
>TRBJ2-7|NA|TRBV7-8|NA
CASSARGDTYEQYF
TGTGCCAGCAGCGCCCGAGGAGATACCTACGAGCAGTACTTC
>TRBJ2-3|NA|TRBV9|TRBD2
CASSVELAEIDTQYF
TGTGCCAGCAGCGTAGAACTAGCGGAGATAGATACGCAGTATTTT
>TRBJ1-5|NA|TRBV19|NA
CASSIGQGGGQPQHF
TGTGCCAGTAGTATTGGGCAGGGCGGGGGTCAGCCCCAGCATTTT
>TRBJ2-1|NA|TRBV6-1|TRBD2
CATGHTSGRANEQFF
TGTGCCACCGGACACACTAGCGGGAGGGCCAATGAGCAGTTCTTC
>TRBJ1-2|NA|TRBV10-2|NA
CASSGWEGRGYTF
TGCGCCAGCAGTGGATGGGAGGGGAGAGGCTACACCTTC
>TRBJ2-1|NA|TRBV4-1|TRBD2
CASSQDVAGGYNEQFF
TGCGCCAGCAGCCAAGATGTAGCGGGAGGCTACAATGAGCAGTTCTTC
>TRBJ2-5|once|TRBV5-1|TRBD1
CASRRHRGRDLEETQYF
TGCGCCAGCAGACGTCACAGGGGAAGGGATTTGGAGGAGACCCAGTACTTC
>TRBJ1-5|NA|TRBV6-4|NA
CASSGLYQPQHF
TGTGCCAGCAGTGGCCTATATCAGCCCCAGCATTTT
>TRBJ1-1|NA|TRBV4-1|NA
CASSLLGLRPTEAFF
TGCGCCAGCAGCCTCCTGGGCCTCCGCCCCACTGAAGCTTTCTTT
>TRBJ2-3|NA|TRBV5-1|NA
CASSTAGRGADTQYF
TGCGCCAGCAGCACCGCGGGCAGGGGGGCAGATACGCAGTATTTT
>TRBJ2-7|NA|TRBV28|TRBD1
CASSSPTGTAYEQYF
TGTGCCAGCAGTTCCCCTACCGGGACAGCCTACGAGCAGTACTTC
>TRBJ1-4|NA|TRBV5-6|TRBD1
CASSPYRQGAREKLFF
TGTGCCAGCAGCCCCTACCGACAGGGGGCTAGGGAAAAACTGTTTTTT
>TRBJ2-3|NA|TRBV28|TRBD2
CASSLLAGAPAGYF
TGTGCCAGCAGTTTACTAGCGGGGGCCCCAGCAGGGTATTTT
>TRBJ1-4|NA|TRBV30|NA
CAWTGIRTNEKLFF
TGTGCCTGGACAGGGATCCGAACTAATGAAAAACTGTTTTTT
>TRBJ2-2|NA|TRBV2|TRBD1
CARRVQGDVGELFF
TGTGCCCGACGGGTACAGGGGGACGTCGGGGAGCTGTTTTTT